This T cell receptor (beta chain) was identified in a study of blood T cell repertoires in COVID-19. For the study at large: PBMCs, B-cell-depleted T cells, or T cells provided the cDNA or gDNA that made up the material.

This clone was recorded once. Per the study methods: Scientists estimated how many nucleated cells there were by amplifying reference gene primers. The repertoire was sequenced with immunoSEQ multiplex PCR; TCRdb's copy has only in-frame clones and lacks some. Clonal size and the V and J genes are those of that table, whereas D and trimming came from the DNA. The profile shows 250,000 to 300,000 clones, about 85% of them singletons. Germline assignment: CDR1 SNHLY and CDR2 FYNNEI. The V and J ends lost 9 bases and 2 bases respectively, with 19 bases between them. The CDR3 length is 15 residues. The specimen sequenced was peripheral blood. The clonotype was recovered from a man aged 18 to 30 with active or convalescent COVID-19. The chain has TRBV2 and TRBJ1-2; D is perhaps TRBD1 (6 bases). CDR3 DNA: TGTGCCAGTTCGATCATCAGTCAGGGGAACTATGGCTACACCTTC. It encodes CASSIISQGNYGYTF.